This T cell receptor beta chain was sequenced in a study of blood T cell repertoires in COVID-19. Background on the study: Material from acute and convalescent COVID-19 was sourced from the United States, Italy and Spain.

The protocol was immunoSEQ multiplex PCR, while the TCRdb copy is restricted to in-frame clones and leaves out a portion. Of 20,000 to 30,000 clones listed, 87% are singletons. This clone was recorded once. With 3 bases clipped from V and 7 bases from J, the junction kept 20 bases outside the gene matches. Germline values: CDR1 LGHNA, CDR2 YSLEER. This CDR3 is 20 amino acids long. This TCR was sampled from a human donor with active COVID-19. The donor label of this sample is uncertain. Sample: peripheral blood. The genes are TRBV4-3 and TRBJ2-2; TRBD1 matches 10 bases. CDR3 residues: CASSQSLVGQGYLRIGELFF. In DNA, the CDR3 is TGCGCCAGCAGCCAGAGTCTTGTGGGACAGGGGTACCTAAGGATCGGGGAGCTGTTTTTT.